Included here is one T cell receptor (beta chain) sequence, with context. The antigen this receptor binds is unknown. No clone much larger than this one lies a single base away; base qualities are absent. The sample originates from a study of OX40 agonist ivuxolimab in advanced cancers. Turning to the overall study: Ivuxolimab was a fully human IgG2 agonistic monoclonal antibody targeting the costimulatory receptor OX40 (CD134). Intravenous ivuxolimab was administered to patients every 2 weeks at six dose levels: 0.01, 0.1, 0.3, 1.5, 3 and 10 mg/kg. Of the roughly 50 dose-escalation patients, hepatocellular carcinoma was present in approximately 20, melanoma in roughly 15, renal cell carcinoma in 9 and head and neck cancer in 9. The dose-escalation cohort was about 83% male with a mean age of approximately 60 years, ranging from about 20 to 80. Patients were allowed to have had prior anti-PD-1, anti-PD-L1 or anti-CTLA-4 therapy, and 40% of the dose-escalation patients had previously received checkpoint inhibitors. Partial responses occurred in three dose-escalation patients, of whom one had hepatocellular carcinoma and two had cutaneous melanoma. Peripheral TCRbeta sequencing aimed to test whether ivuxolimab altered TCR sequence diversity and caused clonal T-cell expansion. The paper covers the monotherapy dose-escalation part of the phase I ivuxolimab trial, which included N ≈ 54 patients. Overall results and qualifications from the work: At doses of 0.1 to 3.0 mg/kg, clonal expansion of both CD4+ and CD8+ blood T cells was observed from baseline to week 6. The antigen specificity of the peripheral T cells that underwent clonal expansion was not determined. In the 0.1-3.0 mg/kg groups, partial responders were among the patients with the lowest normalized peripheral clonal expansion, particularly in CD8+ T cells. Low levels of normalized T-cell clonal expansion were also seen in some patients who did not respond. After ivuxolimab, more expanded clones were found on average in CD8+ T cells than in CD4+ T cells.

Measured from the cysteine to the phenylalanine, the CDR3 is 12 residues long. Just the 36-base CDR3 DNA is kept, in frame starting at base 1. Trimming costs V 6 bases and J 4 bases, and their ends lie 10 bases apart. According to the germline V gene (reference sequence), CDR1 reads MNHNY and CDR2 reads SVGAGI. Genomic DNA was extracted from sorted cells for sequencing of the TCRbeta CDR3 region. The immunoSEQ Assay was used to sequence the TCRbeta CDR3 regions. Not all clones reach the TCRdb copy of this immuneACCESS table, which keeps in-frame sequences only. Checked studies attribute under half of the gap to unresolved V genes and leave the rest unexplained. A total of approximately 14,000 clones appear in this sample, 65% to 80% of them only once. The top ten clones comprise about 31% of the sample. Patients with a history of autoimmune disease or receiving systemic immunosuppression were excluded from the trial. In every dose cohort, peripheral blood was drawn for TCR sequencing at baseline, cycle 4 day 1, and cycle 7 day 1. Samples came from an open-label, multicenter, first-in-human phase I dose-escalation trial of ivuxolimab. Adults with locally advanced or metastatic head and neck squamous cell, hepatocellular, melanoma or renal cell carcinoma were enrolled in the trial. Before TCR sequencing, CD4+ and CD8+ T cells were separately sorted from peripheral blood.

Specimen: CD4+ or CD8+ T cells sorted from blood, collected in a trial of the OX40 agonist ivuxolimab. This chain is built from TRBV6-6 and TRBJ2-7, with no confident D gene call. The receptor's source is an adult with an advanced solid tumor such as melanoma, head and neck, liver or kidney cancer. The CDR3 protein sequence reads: CASSPDGYEQYF. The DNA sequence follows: TGTGCCAGCAGCCCGGACGGGTACGAGCAGTACTTC.